Listed below are T cell receptor beta chains from one sample, sequenced in a study of cytomegalovirus exposure and HLA in healthy donors. Here immunoSEQ multiplex PCR was the method, and the copy in TCRdb shows in-frame clones only, minus some. The table has about 89,000 clones, approximately 57% seen once. The sample was PBMCs. The origin of the receptors is a woman aged 25 to 39 in good health and CMV-seronegative. The CDR3 runs from the conserved cysteine through the conserved F or W. Fields, in order: CDR3 length, J gene, clone size, V gene, D gene, CDR3 DNA, CDR3 protein. A D gene is named only where the DNA matches it firmly. Where a row states a size, it is once, few, many or the class of an expanded clone; other rows omit it.

CDR3 length: 12
J gene: TRBJ2-1
clone size: .
V gene: TRBV10-1
D gene: TRBD2
CDR3 DNA: TGCGCCAGCAGTGAGCGGGGGGGTGAGCAGTTCTTC
CDR3 protein: CASSERGGEQFF

CDR3 length: 16
J gene: TRBJ2-5
clone size: .
V gene: TRBV5-1
D gene: TRBD1
CDR3 DNA: TGCGCCAGCAGCTTGGCTCGGACAGGGGGCTTAGAGACCCAGTACTTC
CDR3 protein: CASSLARTGGLETQYF

CDR3 length: 11
J gene: TRBJ2-7
clone size: .
V gene: TRBV21-1
D gene: .
CDR3 DNA: TGTGCCAGCAGCAACTCCTCCGAGCAGTACTTC
CDR3 protein: CASSNSSEQYF

CDR3 length: 18
J gene: TRBJ2-7
clone size: .
V gene: TRBV14
D gene: .
CDR3 DNA: TGTGCCAGCAGCCGAAAGCCAACTTTCCGGGGGAAGGACTACGAGCAGTACTTC
CDR3 protein: CASSRKPTFRGKDYEQYF

CDR3 length: 15
J gene: TRBJ1-6
clone size: .
V gene: TRBV27
D gene: .
CDR3 DNA: TGTGCCAGCAGGCAGATAAGCTCCTATAATTCACCCCTCCACTTT
CDR3 protein: CASRQISSYNSPLHF

CDR3 length: 13
J gene: TRBJ2-7
clone size: .
V gene: TRBV30
D gene: TRBD1
CDR3 DNA: TGTGCCTGCCCCGGACAGGGACCGTGGGAGCAGTACTTC
CDR3 protein: CACPGQGPWEQYF

CDR3 length: 15
J gene: TRBJ2-7
clone size: .
V gene: TRBV12-5
D gene: .
CDR3 DNA: TGTGCTAGTGGTAAAGACAGGCGAGCCTCCTACGAGCAGTACTTC
CDR3 protein: CASGKDRRASYEQYF

CDR3 length: 14
J gene: TRBJ2-7
clone size: .
V gene: TRBV6-4
D gene: TRBD1
CDR3 DNA: TGTGCCAGCAGTCTTCAGGGGGCATCGGGAGAGCAGTACTTC
CDR3 protein: CASSLQGASGEQYF

CDR3 length: 15
J gene: TRBJ2-3
clone size: .
V gene: TRBV5-4
D gene: .
CDR3 DNA: TGTGCCAGCAGCTTGCCCGTTCCTAGCACAGATACGCAGTATTTT
CDR3 protein: CASSLPVPSTDTQYF

CDR3 length: 15
J gene: TRBJ1-3
clone size: few
V gene: TRBV13
D gene: TRBD1
CDR3 DNA: TGTGCCAGCAGCCCCATGACAGGGTCTGGAAACACCATATATTTT
CDR3 protein: CASSPMTGSGNTIYF

CDR3 length: 15
J gene: TRBJ1-6
clone size: .
V gene: TRBV5-8
D gene: .
CDR3 DNA: TGTGCCGACTCGAGCCCTAGCTCCTATAATTCACCCCTCCACTTT
CDR3 protein: CADSSPSSYNSPLHF

CDR3 length: 14
J gene: TRBJ2-7
clone size: few
V gene: TRBV6-5
D gene: TRBD1
CDR3 DNA: TGTGCCAGCAGTAACAGGGGGCCGATTTACGAGCAGTACTTC
CDR3 protein: CASSNRGPIYEQYF

CDR3 length: 16
J gene: TRBJ2-2
clone size: .
V gene: TRBV4-2
D gene: .
CDR3 DNA: TGTGCCAGCAGCCAAGAGCGGGGAGGGAACACCGGGGAGCTGTTTTTT
CDR3 protein: CASSQERGGNTGELFF

CDR3 length: 14
J gene: TRBJ1-6
clone size: .
V gene: TRBV6-6
D gene: .
CDR3 DNA: TGTGCCAGCAGTAACCAGGGGAGCCATTCACCCCTCCACTTT
CDR3 protein: CASSNQGSHSPLHF

CDR3 length: 15
J gene: TRBJ1-2
clone size: once
V gene: TRBV18
D gene: TRBD1
CDR3 DNA: TGTGCCAGCTCACCAACCGAGACAGGGCGCGGTGGCTACACCTTC
CDR3 protein: CASSPTETGRGGYTF

CDR3 length: 10
J gene: TRBJ2-1
clone size: .
V gene: TRBV19
D gene: .
CDR3 DNA: TGTGCCAGTAGCCCCCTCAGGCCGTTCTTC
CDR3 protein: CASSPLRPFF

CDR3 length: 16
J gene: TRBJ2-5
clone size: .
V gene: TRBV5-1
D gene: TRBD2
CDR3 DNA: TGCGCCAGCAGTCTTCGACTAGCGGGAGGCCAAGAGACCCAGTACTTC
CDR3 protein: CASSLRLAGGQETQYF

CDR3 length: 16
J gene: TRBJ2-7
clone size: .
V gene: TRBV7-9
D gene: TRBD1
CDR3 DNA: TGTGCCAGCAGCTCCCGGACAGGCAGGGCGATCTACGAGCAGTACTTC
CDR3 protein: CASSSRTGRAIYEQYF

CDR3 length: 15
J gene: TRBJ2-2
clone size: .
V gene: TRBV10-3
D gene: .
CDR3 DNA: TGTGCCATCAGGGGGGGACAGATGAACACCGGGGAGCTGTTTTTT
CDR3 protein: CAIRGGQMNTGELFF

CDR3 length: 15
J gene: TRBJ2-5
clone size: few
V gene: TRBV29-1
D gene: .
CDR3 DNA: TGCAGCGTTGAAAAAGCCCGGGGATGGGCGGAGACCCAGTACTTC
CDR3 protein: CSVEKARGWAETQYF

CDR3 length: 16
J gene: TRBJ1-2
clone size: .
V gene: TRBV4-1
D gene: TRBD1
CDR3 DNA: TGCGCCAGCAGCCCTCAAGGAACAGGGGGAGTAGGAGGCTACACCTTC
CDR3 protein: CASSPQGTGGVGGYTF

CDR3 length: 16
J gene: TRBJ2-2
clone size: .
V gene: TRBV4-2
D gene: TRBD2
CDR3 DNA: TGTGCCAGCAGCCAAGTGACTAGCGGGGGGACCGGGGAGCTGTTCTTT
CDR3 protein: CASSQVTSGGTGELFF

CDR3 length: 15
J gene: TRBJ2-7
clone size: .
V gene: TRBV10-3
D gene: .
CDR3 DNA: TGTGCCATCAGTCTAGAGGGGGCGGGGTCCTACGAGCAGTACTTC
CDR3 protein: CAISLEGAGSYEQYF

CDR3 length: 15
J gene: TRBJ2-2
clone size: .
V gene: TRBV4-1
D gene: TRBD1
CDR3 DNA: TGCGCCAGCAGCTTCGGGACAGGGAACACCGGGGAGCTGTTTTTT
CDR3 protein: CASSFGTGNTGELFF

CDR3 length: 15
J gene: TRBJ2-5
clone size: .
V gene: TRBV4-3
D gene: .
CDR3 DNA: TGCGCCAGCAGCCAAGATCAGGGGGGACAAGAGACCCAGTACTTC
CDR3 protein: CASSQDQGGQETQYF

CDR3 length: 15
J gene: TRBJ2-7
clone size: few
V gene: TRBV7-2
D gene: .
CDR3 DNA: TGTGCCAGCAGCTTAGAGACAGCCGTTACCTACGAGCAGTACTTC
CDR3 protein: CASSLETAVTYEQYF

CDR3 length: 14
J gene: TRBJ2-1
clone size: .
V gene: TRBV6-5
D gene: .
CDR3 DNA: TGTGCCAGCAAAAGACATAGCTCCTACAATGAGCAGTTCTTC
CDR3 protein: CASKRHSSYNEQFF

CDR3 length: 17
J gene: TRBJ2-3
clone size: .
V gene: TRBV5-1
D gene: TRBD2
CDR3 DNA: TGCGCCAGCAGCTTGGGCATAGCGGGGGGACCCACAGATACGCAGTATTTT
CDR3 protein: CASSLGIAGGPTDTQYF

CDR3 length: 16
J gene: TRBJ2-1
clone size: few
V gene: TRBV4-1
D gene: .
CDR3 DNA: TGCGCCAGCAGCCAAGATCGGGCGGGGTCCTACAATGAGCAGTTCTTC
CDR3 protein: CASSQDRAGSYNEQFF

CDR3 length: 13
J gene: TRBJ1-1
clone size: .
V gene: TRBV15
D gene: .
CDR3 DNA: TGTGCCACCAGCAGAGAACGGGGTACTGAAGCTTTCTTT
CDR3 protein: CATSRERGTEAFF

CDR3 length: 12
J gene: TRBJ2-7
clone size: .
V gene: TRBV30
D gene: TRBD2
CDR3 DNA: TGTGCCTGGACTAGCGGCGCCTACGAGCAGTACTTC
CDR3 protein: CAWTSGAYEQYF

CDR3 length: 15
J gene: TRBJ2-1
clone size: .
V gene: TRBV7-9
D gene: .
CDR3 DNA: TGTGCCAGCAGCCGGACAGGTCCGGGGGAGAATGAGCAGTTCTTC
CDR3 protein: CASSRTGPGENEQFF

CDR3 length: 15
J gene: TRBJ2-7
clone size: .
V gene: TRBV2
D gene: TRBD2
CDR3 DNA: TGTGCCAGCAGGCCAGCTAGCGGGAGCTCCTACGAGCAGTACTTC
CDR3 protein: CASRPASGSSYEQYF

CDR3 length: 14
J gene: TRBJ2-7
clone size: .
V gene: TRBV14
D gene: .
CDR3 DNA: TGTGCCAGCAGCCAAAGCCTATCTAGCAACGAGCAGTACTTC
CDR3 protein: CASSQSLSSNEQYF

CDR3 length: 15
J gene: TRBJ2-2
clone size: few
V gene: TRBV5-4
D gene: .
CDR3 DNA: TGTGCCAGCAGCTTGAGCGGAGGCGGGACCGGGGAGCTGTTTTTT
CDR3 protein: CASSLSGGGTGELFF

CDR3 length: 11
J gene: TRBJ2-5
clone size: few
V gene: TRBV20-1
D gene: .
CDR3 DNA: TGCAGTGCTAGAGTCGGGGAGACCCAGTACTTC
CDR3 protein: CSARVGETQYF

CDR3 length: 16
J gene: TRBJ2-5
clone size: .
V gene: TRBV4-3
D gene: TRBD2
CDR3 DNA: TGCGCCAGCAGCCTTTTGGCGGGAGGATCCCAAGAGACCCAGTACTTC
CDR3 protein: CASSLLAGGSQETQYF